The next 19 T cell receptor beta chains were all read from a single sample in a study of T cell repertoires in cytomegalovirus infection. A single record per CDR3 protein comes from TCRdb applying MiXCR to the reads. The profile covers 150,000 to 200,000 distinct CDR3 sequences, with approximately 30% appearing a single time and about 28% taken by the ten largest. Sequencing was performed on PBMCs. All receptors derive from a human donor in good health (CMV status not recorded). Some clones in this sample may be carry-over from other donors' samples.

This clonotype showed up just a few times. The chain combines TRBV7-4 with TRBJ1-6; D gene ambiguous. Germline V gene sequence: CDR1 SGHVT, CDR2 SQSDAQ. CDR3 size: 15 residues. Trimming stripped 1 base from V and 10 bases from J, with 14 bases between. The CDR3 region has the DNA TGTGCCAGCAGCTTAGGGCAGGAGCAATGGTCACCCCTCCACTTT. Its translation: CASSLGQEQWSPLHF.

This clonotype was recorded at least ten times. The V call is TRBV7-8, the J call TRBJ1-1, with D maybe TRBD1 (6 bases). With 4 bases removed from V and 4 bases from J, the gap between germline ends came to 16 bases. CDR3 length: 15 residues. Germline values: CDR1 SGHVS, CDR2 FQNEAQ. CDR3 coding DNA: TGTGCCAGCAGCTCTGGGACCGAACAGGGCACTGAAGCTTTCTTT. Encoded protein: CASSSGTEQGTEAFF.

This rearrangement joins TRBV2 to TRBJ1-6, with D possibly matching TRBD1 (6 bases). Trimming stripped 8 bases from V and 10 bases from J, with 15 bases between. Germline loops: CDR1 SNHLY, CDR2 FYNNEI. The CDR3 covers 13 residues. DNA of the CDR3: TGTGCCAGCGAGGGGGAACAGGACTCACCCCTCCACTTT. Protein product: CASEGEQDSPLHF.

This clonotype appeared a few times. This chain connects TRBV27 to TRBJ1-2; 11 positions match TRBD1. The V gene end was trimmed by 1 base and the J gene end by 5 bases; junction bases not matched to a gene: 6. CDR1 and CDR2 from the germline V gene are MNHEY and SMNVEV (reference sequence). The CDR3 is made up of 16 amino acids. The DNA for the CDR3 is TGTGCCAGCAGTTTATACGGACAGGGGGCGGGGTATGGCTACACCTTC. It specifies CASSLYGQGAGYGYTF.

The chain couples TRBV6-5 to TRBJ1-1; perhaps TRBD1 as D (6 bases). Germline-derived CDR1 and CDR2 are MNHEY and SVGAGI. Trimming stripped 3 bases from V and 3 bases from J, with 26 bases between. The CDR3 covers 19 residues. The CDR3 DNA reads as TGTGCCAGCAGTTATTGGGGCTGGGGGGAGGGGGATGAGGACACTGAAGCTTTCTTT. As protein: CASSYWGWGEGDEDTEAFF.

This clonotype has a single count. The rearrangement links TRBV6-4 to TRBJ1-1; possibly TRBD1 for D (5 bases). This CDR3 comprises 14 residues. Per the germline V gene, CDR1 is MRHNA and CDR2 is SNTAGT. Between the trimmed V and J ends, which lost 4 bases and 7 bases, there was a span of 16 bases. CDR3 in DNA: TGTGCCAGCAGTGCGGGACCCACTACTGGTGAAGCTTTCTTT. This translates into CASSAGPTTGEAFF.

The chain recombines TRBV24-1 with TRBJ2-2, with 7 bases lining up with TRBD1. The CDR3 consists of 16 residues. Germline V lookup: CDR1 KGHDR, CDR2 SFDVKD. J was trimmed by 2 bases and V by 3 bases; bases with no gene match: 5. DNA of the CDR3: TGTGCCACCAGTGATGCCGGGACAGCCAACACCGGGGAGCTGTTTTTT. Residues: CATSDAGTANTGELFF.

CDR3: CASSQTVSTGIPYAYTEAFF. DNA for the CDR3: TGTGCCAGCAGCCAAACAGTTTCAACCGGGATCCCCTATGCCTACACTGAAGCTTTCTTT. This chain uses TRBV5-5 with TRBJ1-1; D unresolved. The CDR3 covers 20 residues. V was pared by 4 bases and J by 3 bases, with 31 bases between. The germline V gene has CDR1 SGHKS and CDR2 YYEKEE (reference sequence). Full variable domain (missing parts from reference TRBV5-5 and TRBJ1-1): DAGVTQSPTHLIKTRGQQVTLRCSPISGHKSVSWYQQVLGQGPQFIFQYYEKEERGRGNFPDRFSARQFPNYSSELNVNALLLGDSALYLCASSQTVSTGIPYAYTEAFFGQGTRLTVV.

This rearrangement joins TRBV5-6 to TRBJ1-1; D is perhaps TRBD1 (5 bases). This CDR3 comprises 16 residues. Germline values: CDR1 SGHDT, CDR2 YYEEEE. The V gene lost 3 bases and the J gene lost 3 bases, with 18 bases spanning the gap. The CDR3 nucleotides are TGTGCCAGCAGCTCCTTTGGGAGGGGAGACTACACTGAAGCTTTCTTT. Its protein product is CASSSFGRGDYTEAFF.

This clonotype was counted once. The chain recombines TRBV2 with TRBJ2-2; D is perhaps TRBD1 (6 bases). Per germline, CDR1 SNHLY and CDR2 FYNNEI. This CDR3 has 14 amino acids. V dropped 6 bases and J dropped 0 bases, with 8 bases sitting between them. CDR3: CASRDRTNTGELFF. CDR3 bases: TGTGCCAGCAGAGACAGGACGAACACCGGGGAGCTGTTTTTT. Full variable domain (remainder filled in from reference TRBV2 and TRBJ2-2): EPEVTQTPSHQVTQMGQEVILRCVPISNHLYFYWYRQILGQKVEFLVSFYNNEISEKSEIFDDQFSVERPDGSNFTLKIRSTKLEDSAMYFCASRDRTNTGELFFGEGSRLTVL.

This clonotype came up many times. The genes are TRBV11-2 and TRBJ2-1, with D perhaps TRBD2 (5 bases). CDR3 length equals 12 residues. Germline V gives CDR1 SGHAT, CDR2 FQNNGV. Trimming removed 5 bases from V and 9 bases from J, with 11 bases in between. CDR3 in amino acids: CASSPPSPEQFF. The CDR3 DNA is TGTGCCAGCAGCCCCCCTAGCCCTGAGCAGTTCTTC. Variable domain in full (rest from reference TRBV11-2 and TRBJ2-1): EAGVAQSPRYKIIEKRQSVAFWCNPISGHATLYWYQQILGQGPKLLIQFQNNGVVDDSQLPKDRFSAERLKGVDSTLKIQPAKLEDSAVYLCASSPPSPEQFFGPGTRLTVL.

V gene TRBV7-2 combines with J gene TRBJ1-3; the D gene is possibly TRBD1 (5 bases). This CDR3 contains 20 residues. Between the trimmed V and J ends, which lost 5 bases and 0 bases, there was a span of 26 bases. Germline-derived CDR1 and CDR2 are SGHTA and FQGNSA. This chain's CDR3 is CASSHHATPGGVYSGNTIYF. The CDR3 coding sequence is TGTGCCAGCAGCCACCACGCCACTCCGGGGGGGGTTTACTCTGGAAACACCATATATTTT.

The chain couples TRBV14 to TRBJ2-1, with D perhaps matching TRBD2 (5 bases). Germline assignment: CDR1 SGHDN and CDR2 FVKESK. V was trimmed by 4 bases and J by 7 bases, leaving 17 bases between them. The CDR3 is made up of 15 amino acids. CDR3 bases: TGTGCCAGCAGCCCCGAGGGCAGATTTGTGAATGAGCAGTTCTTC. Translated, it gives CASSPEGRFVNEQFF. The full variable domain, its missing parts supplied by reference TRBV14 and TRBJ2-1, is EAGVTQFPSHSVIEKGQTVTLRCDPISGHDNLYWYRRVMGKEIKFLLHFVKESKQDESGMPNNRFLAERTGGTYSTLKVQPAELEDSGVYFCASSPEGRFVNEQFFGPGTRLTVL.

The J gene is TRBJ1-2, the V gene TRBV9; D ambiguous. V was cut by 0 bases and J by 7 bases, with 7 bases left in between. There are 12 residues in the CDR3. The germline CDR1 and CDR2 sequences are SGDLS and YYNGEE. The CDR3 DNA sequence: TGTGCCAGCAGCGTAGCGGGGAGTGGCTACACCTTC. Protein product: CASSVAGSGYTF.

The CDR3 protein is CASSLANLGTQYF. CDR3 coding DNA: TGTGCCAGCAGCTTAGCTAACCTAGGGACGCAGTATTTT. The genes are TRBV7-2 and TRBJ2-3; D not certain. V was trimmed by 0 bases and J by 9 bases, leaving 10 bases between them. The CDR3 is 13 amino acids. Germline V gene sequence: CDR1 SGHTA, CDR2 FQGNSA.

The CDR3 here is CASFTGTHGTDTQYF. The CDR3 nucleotides are TGCGCCAGCTTCACCGGGACTCACGGCACAGATACGCAGTATTTT. This sequence joins TRBV5-1 and TRBJ2-3; weak D call: TRBD2 (6 bases). The germline V and J ends were trimmed by 7 bases and 1 base, with 16 bases remaining between them. The CDR3 length is 15 residues. Germline loops: CDR1 SGHRS, CDR2 YFSETQ. The variable domain in full, with the rest retrieved from reference TRBV5-1 and TRBJ2-3, is KAGVTQTPRYLIKTRGQQVTLSCSPISGHRSVSWYQQTPGQGLQFLFEYFSETQRNKGNFPGRFSGRQFSNSRSEMNVSTLELGDSALYLCASFTGTHGTDTQYFGPGTRLTVL.

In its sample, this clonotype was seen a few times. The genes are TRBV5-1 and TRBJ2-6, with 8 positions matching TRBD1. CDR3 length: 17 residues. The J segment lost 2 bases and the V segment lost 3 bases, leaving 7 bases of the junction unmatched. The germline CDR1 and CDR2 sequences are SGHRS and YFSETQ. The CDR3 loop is CASSSAGGLTGANVLTF. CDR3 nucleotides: TGCGCCAGCAGCTCTGCAGGGGGCTTGACTGGGGCCAACGTCCTGACTTTC.

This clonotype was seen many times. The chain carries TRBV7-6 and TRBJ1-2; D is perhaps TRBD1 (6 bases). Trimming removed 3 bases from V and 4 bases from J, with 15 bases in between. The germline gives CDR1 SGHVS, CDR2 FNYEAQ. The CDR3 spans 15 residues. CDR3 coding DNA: TGTGCCAGCAGCTTGGGGGGCGGGGGCAGCTATGGCTACACCTTC. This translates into CASSLGGGGSYGYTF. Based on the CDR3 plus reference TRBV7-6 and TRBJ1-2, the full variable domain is GAGVSQSPRYKVTKRGQDVALRCDPISGHVSLYWYRQALGQGPEFLTYFNYEAQQDKSGLPNDRFSAERPEGSISTLTIQRTEQRDSAMYRCASSLGGGGSYGYTFGSGTRLTVV.

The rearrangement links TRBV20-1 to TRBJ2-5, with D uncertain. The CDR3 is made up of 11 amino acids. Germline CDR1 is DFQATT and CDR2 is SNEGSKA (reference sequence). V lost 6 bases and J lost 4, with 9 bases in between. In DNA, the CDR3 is TGCAGTGCCACTATCGGAGAGACCCAGTACTTC. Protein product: CSATIGETQYF.